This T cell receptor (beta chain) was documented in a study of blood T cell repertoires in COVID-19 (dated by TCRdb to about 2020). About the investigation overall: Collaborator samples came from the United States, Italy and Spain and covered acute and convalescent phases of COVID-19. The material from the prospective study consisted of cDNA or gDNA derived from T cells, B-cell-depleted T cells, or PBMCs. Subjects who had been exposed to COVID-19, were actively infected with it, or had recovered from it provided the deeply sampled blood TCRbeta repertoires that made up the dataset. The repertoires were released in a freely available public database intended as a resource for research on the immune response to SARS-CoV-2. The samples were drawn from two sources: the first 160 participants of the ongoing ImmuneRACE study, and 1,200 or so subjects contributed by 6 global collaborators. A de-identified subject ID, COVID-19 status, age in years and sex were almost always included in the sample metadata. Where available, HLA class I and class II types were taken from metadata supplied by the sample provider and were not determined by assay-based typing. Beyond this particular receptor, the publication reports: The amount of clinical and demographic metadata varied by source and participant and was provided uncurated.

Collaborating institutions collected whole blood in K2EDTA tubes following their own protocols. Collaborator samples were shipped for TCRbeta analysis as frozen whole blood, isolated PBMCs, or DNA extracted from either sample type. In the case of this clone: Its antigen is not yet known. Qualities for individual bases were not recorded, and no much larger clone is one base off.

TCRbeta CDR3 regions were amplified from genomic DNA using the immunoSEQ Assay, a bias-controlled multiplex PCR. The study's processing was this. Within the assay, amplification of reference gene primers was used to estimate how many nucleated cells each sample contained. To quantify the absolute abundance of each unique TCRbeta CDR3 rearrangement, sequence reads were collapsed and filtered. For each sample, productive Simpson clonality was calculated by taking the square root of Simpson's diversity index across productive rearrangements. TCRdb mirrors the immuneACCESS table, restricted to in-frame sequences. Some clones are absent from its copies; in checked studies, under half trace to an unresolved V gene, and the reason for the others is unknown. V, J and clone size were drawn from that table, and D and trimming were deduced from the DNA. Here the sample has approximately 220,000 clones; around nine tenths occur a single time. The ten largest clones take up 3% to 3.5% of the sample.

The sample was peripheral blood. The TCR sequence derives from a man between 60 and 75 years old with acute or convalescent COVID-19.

At the DNA level, the sequence is TGTGCCACCAGCAGAGATCTTGCGCCCCCTAGCACAGATACGCAGTATTTT. The resulting protein is CATSRDLAPPSTDTQYF. This chain is built from TRBV15 and TRBJ2-3, with the D segment identity uncertain. From the germline V gene (reference sequence), CDR1 is LNHNV and CDR2 is YYDKDF. V gives up 0 bases and J gives up 0 bases, and the segment between their germline ends measures 13 bases. Counted from cysteine to phenylalanine, this CDR3 has 17 amino acids. The entry retains the CDR3 DNA only, 51 bases that are in frame from base 1.